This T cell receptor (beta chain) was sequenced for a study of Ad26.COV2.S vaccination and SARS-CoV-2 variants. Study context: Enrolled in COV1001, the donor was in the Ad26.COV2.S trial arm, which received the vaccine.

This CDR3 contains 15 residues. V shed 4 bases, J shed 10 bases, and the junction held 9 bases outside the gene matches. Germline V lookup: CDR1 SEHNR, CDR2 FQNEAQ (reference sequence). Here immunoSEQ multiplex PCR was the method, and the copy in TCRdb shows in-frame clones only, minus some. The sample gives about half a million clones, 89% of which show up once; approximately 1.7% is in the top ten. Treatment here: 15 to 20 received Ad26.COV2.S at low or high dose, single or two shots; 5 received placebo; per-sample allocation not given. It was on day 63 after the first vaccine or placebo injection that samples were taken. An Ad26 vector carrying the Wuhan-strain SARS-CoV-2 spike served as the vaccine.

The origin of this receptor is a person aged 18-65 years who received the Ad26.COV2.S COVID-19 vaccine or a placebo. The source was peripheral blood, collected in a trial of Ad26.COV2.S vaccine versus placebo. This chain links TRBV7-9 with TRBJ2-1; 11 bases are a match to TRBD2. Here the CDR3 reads CASSSLAGALGEQFF. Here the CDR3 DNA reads TGTGCCAGCAGCTCACTAGCGGGGGCCCTTGGAGAGCAGTTCTTC.